Here is one T cell receptor beta chain with its context. The CDR3 length is 13 residues. Trimming left V 4 bases short and J 9 bases short, with 13 bases between. CDR1 is SGHTA and CDR2 is FQGNSA in the germline V gene. The data derive from a study of blood T cell repertoires in COVID-19. Study information: Whether acute or convalescent, the COVID-19 samples came from the United States, Italy and Spain.

Original analysis: Counts of nucleated cells, estimated from reference gene primer amplification, were obtained. Libraries were prepared by immunoSEQ multiplex PCR; TCRdb keeps only in-frame clonotypes and omits some of them. V, J and clone size are those of that table, while D and trimming were read from the DNA. The profile shows about 80,000 clones, 75% to 85% of them singletons. Material: peripheral blood. The clonotype comes from a woman aged 40 to 49 with active or convalescent COVID-19. The rearrangement links TRBV7-2 to TRBJ2-1; TRBD2 might be the D (5 bases). CDR3 sequence (DNA): TGTGCCAGCAGCTCAGGACTGCATCGTGAGCAGTTCTTC. Translating gives CASSSGLHREQFF.